Sequencing of this T cell receptor beta chain was carried out in a study of blood T cell repertoires in COVID-19. Study in general: Both acute and convalescent COVID-19 samples were obtained from the United States, Italy and Spain.

Study processing details: The authors estimated nucleated cell counts from reference gene primer amplification. Libraries were prepared by immunoSEQ multiplex PCR; TCRdb keeps only in-frame clonotypes and omits some of them. The V and J calls and clone size were taken over from that table, and D and trimming were inferred from the DNA. The sample lists hundreds of thousands of clones; roughly 90% were seen once. Germline CDR1 is SGDLS and CDR2 is YYNGEE. The CDR3 covers 14 residues. The V end was cut by 3 bases, the J end by 5 bases, with 14 bases between. The rearrangement uses TRBV9 and TRBJ1-2; D is unclear. This TCR came from a woman aged 18 to 35 with acute COVID-19. Input material: PBMCs or T cells enriched from blood (not recorded which). This CDR3 is CASSGARGLYGYTF. The CDR3 nucleotides read TGTGCCAGCAGCGGAGCCCGCGGATTATATGGCTACACCTTC. Together with reference TRBV9 and TRBJ1-2, the CDR3 gives the full variable domain: DSGVTQTPKHLITATGQRVTLRCSPRSGDLSVYWYQQSLDQGLQFLIQYYNGEERAKGNILERFSAQQFPDLHSELNLSSLELGDSALYFCASSGARGLYGYTFGSGTRLTVV.